This entry is about one T cell receptor beta chain. What this receptor recognizes is not known. Base quality data are lacking; no much larger clone is found one base away. The data stem from a study of T cell responses to AZD1222 COVID-19 vaccine (dated by TCRdb to the early 2020s). General notes on the study: AZD1222 recipients with second doses at about 4 weeks or about 12 weeks were pooled, because spike-specific TCR depth and breadth did not differ between schedules. A total of 233 trial participants underwent TCR sequencing, of whom approximately 200 had received two doses of AZD1222 and 26 had received two doses of the MenACWY control vaccine. Trial participants were enrolled by age into subgroups of 18-55, 56-69 and 70-plus years, and roughly 160, 29 and 62 TCR-sequenced participants, respectively, were included in these subgroups. Overall study outcomes, separate from this receptor: Reportedly, close to half of the unique spike-specific TCRs recognized epitopes lying outside the regions that are mutated in the B.1.351 and B.1.1.7 variants. Most participants were white British and females outnumbered males, and the authors suggested that clonal diversity may have been underestimated. Conclusions about previously exposed vaccinees are limited because only six or seven AZD1222 recipients were SARS-CoV-2 seropositive at baseline. Vaccine-associated CD4 TCRs spanned the whole spike protein, with dominant responses in regions 160-218 and 743-854. Because no samples from the day 14 peak response were available, repertoires could be characterized only after the peak T cell response. After two AZD1222 doses, spike-specific TCR breadth and depth were significantly higher than at day 0 and than in MenACWY recipients. In the small 56-69-year group, the increase in depth fell short of significance, most likely because of low power.

Per the publication, the time point label means: baseline before first vaccination. Vaccinee samples were obtained from the UK trials COV001 and COV002, which included a single-blind randomized controlled phase 2/3 trial of AZD1222 (ChAdOx1 nCoV-19) in healthy adults. For TCRbeta chain sequencing, PBMC samples from trial participants were taken at day 0 and at day 28 after the second dose. The CDR3 regions of human TCRbeta chains were subjected to immunosequencing. On the authors' methods: Repertoire TCRs were checked for matches against a reference library of SARS-CoV-2-specific TCRs that had been generated using the MIRA antigen-specificity platform. Breadth was defined as the fraction of unique TCRs that were SARS-CoV-2-associated, and depth was defined as the fraction of total T cells that were SARS-CoV-2-associated. Using the MIRA data, each spike-specific TCR was assigned both to the spike region to which the TCR was reactive and to a CD4 or CD8 class. Log10-transformed breadth and depth values were compared by one-way ANOVA with Sidak's multiple comparisons tests. Drawn from immuneACCESS, this table holds only the in-frame rearrangements with V and J called that TCRdb kept. Clones are partly lost; checked studies trace under half to an unresolved V gene and leave the rest unexplained. The V and J calls and clone size are taken from that table; D and trimming were inferred from the DNA. For this sample the table gives 90,000 to 140,000 clones, of which more than 75% were detected only once. The ten largest clones take up 9.1% of the sample.

Sequenced here: peripheral blood, sampled on day 0 of AZD1222 vaccination. The source is an adult in good health.

The nucleotide sequence is TGCGCCAGCAGCCAGGTTCCCGGTCCCTACGAGCAGTACTTC. It encodes CASSQVPGPYEQYF. The V gene is TRBV4-1 and the J gene is TRBJ2-7, with no reliable assignment of the D segment. CDR1 and CDR2, looked up from the germline V gene, are MGHRA and YSYEKL. V gives up 3 bases and J gives up 2 bases, and the segment between their germline ends measures 11 bases. Its CDR3 holds 14 amino acids, cysteine through phenylalanine. Only the CDR3 region is kept as DNA, spanning 42 bases read in frame from base 1.